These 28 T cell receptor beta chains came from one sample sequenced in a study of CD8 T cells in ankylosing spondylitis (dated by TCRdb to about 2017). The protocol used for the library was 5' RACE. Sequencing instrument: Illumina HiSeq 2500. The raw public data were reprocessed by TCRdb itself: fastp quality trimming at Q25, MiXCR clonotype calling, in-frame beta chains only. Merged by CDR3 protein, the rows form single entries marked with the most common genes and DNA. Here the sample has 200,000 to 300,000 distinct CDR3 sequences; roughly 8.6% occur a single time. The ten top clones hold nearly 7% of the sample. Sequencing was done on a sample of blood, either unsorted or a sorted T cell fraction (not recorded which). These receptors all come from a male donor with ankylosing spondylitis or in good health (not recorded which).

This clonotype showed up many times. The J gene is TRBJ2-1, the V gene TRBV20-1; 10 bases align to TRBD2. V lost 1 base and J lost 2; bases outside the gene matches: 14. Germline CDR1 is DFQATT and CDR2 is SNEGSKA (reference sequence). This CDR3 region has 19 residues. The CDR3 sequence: CSARAEAGGPRSTYNEQFF. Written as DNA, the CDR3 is TGCAGTGCTAGAGCCGAAGCGGGAGGGCCTAGATCGACCTACAATGAGCAGTTCTTC.

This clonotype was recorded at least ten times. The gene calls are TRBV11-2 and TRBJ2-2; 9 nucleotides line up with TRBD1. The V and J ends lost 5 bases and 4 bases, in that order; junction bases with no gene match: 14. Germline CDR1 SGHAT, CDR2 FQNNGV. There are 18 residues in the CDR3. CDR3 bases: TGTGCCAGCAGCACCGTGAACCGGGACAGGGCCATCACCGGGGAGCTGTTTTTT. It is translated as CASSTVNRDRAITGELFF.

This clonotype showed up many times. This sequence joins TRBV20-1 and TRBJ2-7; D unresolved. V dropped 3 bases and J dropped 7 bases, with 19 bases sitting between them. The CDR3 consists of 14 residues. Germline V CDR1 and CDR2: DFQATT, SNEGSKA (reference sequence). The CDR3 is CSASDERLFREQYF. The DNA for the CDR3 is TGCAGTGCTAGCGATGAAAGATTGTTTAGAGAGCAGTACTTC.

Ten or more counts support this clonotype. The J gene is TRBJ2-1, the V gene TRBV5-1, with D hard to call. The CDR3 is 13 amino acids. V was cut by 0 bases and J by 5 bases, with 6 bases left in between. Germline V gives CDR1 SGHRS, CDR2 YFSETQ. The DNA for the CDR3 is TGCGCCAGCAGCTTGGGCTTGGACAATGAGCAGTTCTTC. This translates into CASSLGLDNEQFF.

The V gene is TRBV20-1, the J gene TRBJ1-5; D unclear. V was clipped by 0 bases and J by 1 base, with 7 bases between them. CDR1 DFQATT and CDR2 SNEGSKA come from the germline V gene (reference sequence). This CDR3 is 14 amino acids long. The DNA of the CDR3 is TGCAGTGCTAGAGATAAGGGAAGCAATCAGCCCCAGCATTTT. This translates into CSARDKGSNQPQHF.

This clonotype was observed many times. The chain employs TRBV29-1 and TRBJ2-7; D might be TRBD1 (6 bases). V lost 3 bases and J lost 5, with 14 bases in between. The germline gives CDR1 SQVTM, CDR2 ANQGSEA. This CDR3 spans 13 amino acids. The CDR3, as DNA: TGCAGCGTTGAGACAGGTATCGCGAACGAGCAGTACTTC. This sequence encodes CSVETGIANEQYF.

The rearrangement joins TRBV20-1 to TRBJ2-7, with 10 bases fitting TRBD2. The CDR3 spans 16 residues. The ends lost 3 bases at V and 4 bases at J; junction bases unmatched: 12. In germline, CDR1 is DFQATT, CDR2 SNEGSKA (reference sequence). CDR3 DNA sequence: TGCAGTGCTAGCTTCCGGAGCGGGAGGGCCAGGTACGAGCAGTACTTC. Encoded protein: CSASFRSGRARYEQYF.

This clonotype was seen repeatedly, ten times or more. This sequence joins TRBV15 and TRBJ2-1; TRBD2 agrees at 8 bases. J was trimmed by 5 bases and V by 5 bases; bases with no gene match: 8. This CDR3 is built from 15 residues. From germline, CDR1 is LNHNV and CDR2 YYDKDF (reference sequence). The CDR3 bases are TGTGCCACCAGCCGAGGGGGACTAGGAGACAATGAGCAGTTCTTC. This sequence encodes CATSRGGLGDNEQFF.

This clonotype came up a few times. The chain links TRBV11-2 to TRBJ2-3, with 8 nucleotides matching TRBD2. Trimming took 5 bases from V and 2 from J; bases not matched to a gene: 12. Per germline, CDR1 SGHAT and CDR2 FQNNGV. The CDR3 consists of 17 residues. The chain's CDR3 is CASSPSGGRGTTDTQYF. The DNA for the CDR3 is TGTGCCAGCAGCCCCTCGGGAGGGAGGGGGACCACAGATACGCAGTATTTT.

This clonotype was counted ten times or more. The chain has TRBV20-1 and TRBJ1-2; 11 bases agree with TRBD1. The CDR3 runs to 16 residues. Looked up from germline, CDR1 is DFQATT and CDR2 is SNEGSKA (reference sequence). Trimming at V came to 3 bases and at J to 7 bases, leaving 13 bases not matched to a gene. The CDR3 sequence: CSARDRGLTLHRGYTF. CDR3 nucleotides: TGCAGTGCTAGGGACAGGGGGCTTACCCTCCACCGTGGCTACACCTTC.

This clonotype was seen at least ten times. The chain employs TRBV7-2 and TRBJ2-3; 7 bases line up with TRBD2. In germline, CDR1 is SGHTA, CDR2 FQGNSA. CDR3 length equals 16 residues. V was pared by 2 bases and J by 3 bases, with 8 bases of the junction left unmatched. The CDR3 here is CASSLNGGRGTDTQYF. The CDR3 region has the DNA TGTGCCAGCAGCTTAAATGGCGGGAGAGGAACAGATACGCAGTATTTT. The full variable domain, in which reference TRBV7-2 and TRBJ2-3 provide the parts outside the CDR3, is GAGVSQSPSNKVTEKGKDVELRCDPISGHTALYWYRQSLGQGLEFLIYFQGNSAPDKSGLPSDRFSAERTGGSVSTLTIQRTQQEDSAVYLCASSLNGGRGTDTQYFGPGTRLTVL.

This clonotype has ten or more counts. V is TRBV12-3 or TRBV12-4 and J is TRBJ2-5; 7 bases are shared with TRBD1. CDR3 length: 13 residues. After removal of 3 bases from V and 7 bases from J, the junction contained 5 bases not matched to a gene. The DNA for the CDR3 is TGTGCCAGCAGTTTGGGACAGTCTGGGACCCAGTACTTC. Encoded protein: CASSLGQSGTQYF.

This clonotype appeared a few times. As DNA, the CDR3 is TGTGCCAGCAGCTTAGCGGGACTAGCGAGCGCAGATACGCAGTATTTT. It encodes CASSLAGLASADTQYF. The chain carries TRBV7-2 and TRBJ2-3; 10 positions agree with TRBD2. CDR1 is SGHTA, CDR2 FQGNSA, per germline. Trimming took 0 bases from V and 4 from J; bases not matched to a gene: 4. The CDR3 is 16 amino acids.

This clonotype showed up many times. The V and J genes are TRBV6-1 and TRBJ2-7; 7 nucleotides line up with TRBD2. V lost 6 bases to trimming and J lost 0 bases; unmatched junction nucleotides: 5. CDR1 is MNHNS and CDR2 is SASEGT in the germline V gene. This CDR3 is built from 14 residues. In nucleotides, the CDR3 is TGTGCCAGCAGGGGAGGGTACATCTCCTACGAGCAGTACTTC. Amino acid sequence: CASRGGYISYEQYF.

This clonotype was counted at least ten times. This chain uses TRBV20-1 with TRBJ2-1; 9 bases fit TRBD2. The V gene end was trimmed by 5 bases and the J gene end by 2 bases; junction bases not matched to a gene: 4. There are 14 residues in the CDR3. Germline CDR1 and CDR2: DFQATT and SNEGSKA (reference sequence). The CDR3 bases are TGCAGTGCTTATAGCGGGAGAGCCTACAATGAGCAGTTCTTC. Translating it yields CSAYSGRAYNEQFF.

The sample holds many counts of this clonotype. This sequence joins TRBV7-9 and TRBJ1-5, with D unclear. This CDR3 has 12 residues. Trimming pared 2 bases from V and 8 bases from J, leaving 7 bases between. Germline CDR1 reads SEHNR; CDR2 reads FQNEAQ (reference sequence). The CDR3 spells CASSLSTEPQHF. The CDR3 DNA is TGTGCCAGCAGCTTAAGTACGGAGCCCCAGCATTTT.

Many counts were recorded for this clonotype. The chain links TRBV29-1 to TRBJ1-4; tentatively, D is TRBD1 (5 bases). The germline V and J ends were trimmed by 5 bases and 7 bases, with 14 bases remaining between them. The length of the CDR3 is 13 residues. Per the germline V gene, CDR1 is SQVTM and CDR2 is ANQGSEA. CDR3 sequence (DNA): TGCAGCGTTAGTCCCGGGAGGGGTGAAAAACTGTTTTTT. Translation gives CSVSPGRGEKLFF.

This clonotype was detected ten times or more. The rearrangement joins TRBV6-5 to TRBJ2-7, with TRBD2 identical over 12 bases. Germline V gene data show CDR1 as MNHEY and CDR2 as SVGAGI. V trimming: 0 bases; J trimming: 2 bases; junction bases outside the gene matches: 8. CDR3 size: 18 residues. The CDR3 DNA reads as TGTGCCAGCAGTTACTCTTTGGGACTAGCGGGTGGAACCTACGAGCAGTACTTC. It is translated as CASSYSLGLAGGTYEQYF.

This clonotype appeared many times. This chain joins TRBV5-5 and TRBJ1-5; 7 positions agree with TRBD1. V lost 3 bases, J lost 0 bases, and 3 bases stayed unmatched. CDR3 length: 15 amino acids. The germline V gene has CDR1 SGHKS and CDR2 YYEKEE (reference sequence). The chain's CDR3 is CASSSGTVSNQPQHF. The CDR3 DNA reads TGTGCCAGCAGCTCCGGGACAGTTAGCAATCAGCCCCAGCATTTT.

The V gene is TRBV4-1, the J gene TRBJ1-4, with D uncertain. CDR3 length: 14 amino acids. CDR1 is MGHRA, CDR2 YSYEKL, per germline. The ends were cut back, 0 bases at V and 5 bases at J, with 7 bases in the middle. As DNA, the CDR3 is TGCGCCAGCAGCCAAGATTCCGGGAATGAAAAACTGTTTTTT. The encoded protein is CASSQDSGNEKLFF.

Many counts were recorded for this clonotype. CDR3 sequence reads: CSARPGAYGYTF. In DNA form, the CDR3 reads TGCAGTGCTAGACCAGGGGCCTATGGCTACACCTTC. The chain carries TRBV20-1 and TRBJ1-2, with D maybe TRBD1 (6 bases). Looked up from germline, CDR1 is DFQATT and CDR2 is SNEGSKA (reference sequence). V lost 2 bases to trimming and J lost 4 bases, with 8 bases between them. This CDR3 is built from 12 residues.

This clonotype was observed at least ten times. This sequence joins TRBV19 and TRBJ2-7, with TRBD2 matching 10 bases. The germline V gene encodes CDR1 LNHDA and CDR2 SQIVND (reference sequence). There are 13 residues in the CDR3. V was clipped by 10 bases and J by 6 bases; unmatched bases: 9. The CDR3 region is CATSGTSDSEQYF. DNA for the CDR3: TGTGCCACCTCCGGGACTAGCGATAGCGAGCAGTACTTC.

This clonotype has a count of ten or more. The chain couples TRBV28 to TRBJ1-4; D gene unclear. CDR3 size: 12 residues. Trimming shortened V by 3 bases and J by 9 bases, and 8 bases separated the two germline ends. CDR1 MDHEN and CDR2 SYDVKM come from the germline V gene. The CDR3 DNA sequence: TGTGCCAGCAGTTTGGCCCGACAAAAACTGTTTTTT. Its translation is CASSLARQKLFF.

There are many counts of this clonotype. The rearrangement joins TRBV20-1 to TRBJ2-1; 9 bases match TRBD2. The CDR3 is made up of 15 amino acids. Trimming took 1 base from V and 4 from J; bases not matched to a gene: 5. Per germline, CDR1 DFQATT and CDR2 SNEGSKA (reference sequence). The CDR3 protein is CSARVSSGIYNEQFF. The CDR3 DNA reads TGCAGTGCTAGAGTTTCTAGCGGGATTTACAATGAGCAGTTCTTC.

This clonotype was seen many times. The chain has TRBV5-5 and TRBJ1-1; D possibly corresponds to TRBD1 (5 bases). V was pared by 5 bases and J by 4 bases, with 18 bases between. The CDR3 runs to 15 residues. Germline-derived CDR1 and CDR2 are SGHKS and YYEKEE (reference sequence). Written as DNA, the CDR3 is TGTGCCAGCAGTCCCCGGGACCCTGGGGGCACTGAAGCTTTCTTT. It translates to CASSPRDPGGTEAFF. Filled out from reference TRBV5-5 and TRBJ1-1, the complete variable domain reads DAGVTQSPTHLIKTRGQQVTLRCSPISGHKSVSWYQQVLGQGPQFIFQYYEKEERGRGNFPDRFSARQFPNYSSELNVNALLLGDSALYLCASSPRDPGGTEAFFGQGTRLTVV.

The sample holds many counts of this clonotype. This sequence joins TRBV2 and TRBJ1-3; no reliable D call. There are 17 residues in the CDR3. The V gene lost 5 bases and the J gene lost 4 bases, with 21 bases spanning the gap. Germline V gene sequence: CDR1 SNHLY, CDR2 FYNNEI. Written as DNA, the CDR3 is TGTGCCAGCAGTCCGGACTTTGGATTATATGTCGGAAACACCATATATTTT. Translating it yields CASSPDFGLYVGNTIYF.

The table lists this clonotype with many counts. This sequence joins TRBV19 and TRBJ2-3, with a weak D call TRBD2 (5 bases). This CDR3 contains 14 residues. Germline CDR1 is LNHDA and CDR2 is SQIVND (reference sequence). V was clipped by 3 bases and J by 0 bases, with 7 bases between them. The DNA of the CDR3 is TGTGCCAGTAGTATCGGGGTTAGCACAGATACGCAGTATTTT. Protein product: CASSIGVSTDTQYF. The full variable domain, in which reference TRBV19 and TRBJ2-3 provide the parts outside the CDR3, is DGGITQSPKYLFRKEGQNVTLSCEQNLNHDAMYWYRQDPGQGLRLIYYSQIVNDFQKGDIAEGYSVSREKKESFPLTVTSAQKNPTAFYLCASSIGVSTDTQYFGPGTRLTVL.

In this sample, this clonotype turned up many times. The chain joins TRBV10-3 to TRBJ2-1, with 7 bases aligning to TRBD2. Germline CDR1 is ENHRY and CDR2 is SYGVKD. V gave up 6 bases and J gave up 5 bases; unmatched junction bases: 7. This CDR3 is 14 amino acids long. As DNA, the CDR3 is TGTGCCATCAGCTTGGGGCTAGCGGACAATGAGCAGTTCTTC. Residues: CAISLGLADNEQFF.